The 27 T cell receptor beta chains presented below share a single source sample, sequenced in a study of CD8 T cells in Susac syndrome. The authors reverse transcribed about 0.5 to 1 ug RNA with random hexamers. Via MiXCR, TCRdb re-called the immunoSEQ multiplex PCR reads, giving one row per CDR3 protein. Seen here are 150,000 to 160,000 distinct CDR3 sequences, just under 95% observed once, and the top ten hold roughly 0.19%. Input material: CD8+ T cells from PBMCs. All receptors derive from a human donor with multiple sclerosis.

CDR3 nucleotides: TGCGCCAGCAGCCAAGATCCAGCGGGATCTCAAGAGACCCAGTACTTC. Amino acids: CASSQDPAGSQETQYF. The chain links TRBV4-1 to TRBJ2-5, with 7 bases that match TRBD2. The V and J ends lost 0 bases and 2 bases, in that order; junction bases with no gene match: 6. The CDR3 contains 16 residues. Germline CDR1 MGHRA, CDR2 YSYEKL.

The gene calls are TRBV29-1 and TRBJ2-3; no clear D. The CDR3 length is 13 residues. The germline V and J ends were trimmed by 0 bases and 2 bases, with 6 bases remaining between them. Germline lookup yields CDR1 SQVTM and CDR2 ANQGSEA. The CDR3 nucleotides are TGCAGCGTTGAAGATCTTTTCACAGATACGCAGTATTTT. Its protein product is CSVEDLFTDTQYF.

This chain links TRBV7-2 with TRBJ1-1; D might be TRBD1 (5 bases). The CDR3 has 12 residues. Germline loops: CDR1 SGHTA, CDR2 FQGNSA. The V and J ends lost 3 bases and 7 bases respectively, with 9 bases between them. For the CDR3, the DNA is TGTGCCAGCAGCTTGGGGGAGAATGAAGCTTTCTTT. Translation gives CASSLGENEAFF. The full variable domain, its missing parts supplied by reference TRBV7-2 and TRBJ1-1, is GAGVSQSPSNKVTEKGKDVELRCDPISGHTALYWYRQSLGQGLEFLIYFQGNSAPDKSGLPSDRFSAERTGGSVSTLTIQRTQQEDSAVYLCASSLGENEAFFGQGTRLTVV.

Details on this clonotype: A read error may produce the germline difference seen at one junction end. The chain joins TRBV2 to TRBJ1-2; 9 nucleotides agree with TRBD1. CDR3 length equals 14 residues. Germline V gene sequence: CDR1 SNHLY, CDR2 FYNNEI. The CDR3 DNA reads TGTGCCAGCAGTGAGGACAGGGGAGGGTATGGTTACACCTTC. Translated: CASSEDRGGYGYTF.

DNA for the CDR3: TGTGCCAGCACCCGGACAGTAAACAATGAGCAGTTCTTC. Protein sequence: CASTRTVNNEQFF. This sequence joins TRBV7-9 and TRBJ2-1; possibly TRBD1 for D (6 bases). The V gene lost 7 bases and the J gene lost 5 bases, with 12 bases spanning the gap. Germline CDR1 and CDR2: SEHNR and FQNEAQ (reference sequence). The length of the CDR3 is 13 residues.

The rearrangement uses TRBV30 and TRBJ1-3; D gene uncertain. The CDR3 sequence is 14 residues long. Germline loops: CDR1 GTSNPN, CDR2 SVGIG (reference sequence). V shed 6 bases and J shed 0 bases, with 12 bases lying between them. CDR3 loop: CACHHPSSGNTIYF. As DNA, the CDR3 is TGTGCCTGTCACCATCCGAGCTCTGGAAACACCATATATTTT. The complete variable domain, with remaining parts taken from reference TRBV30 and TRBJ1-3, reads SQTIHQWPATLVQPVGSPLSLECTVEGTSNPNLYWYRQAAGRGLQLLFYSVGIGQISSEVPQNLSASRPQDRQFILSSKKLLLSDSGFYLCACHHPSSGNTIYFGEGSWLTVV.

The chain employs TRBV4-3 and TRBJ2-1; 9 positions match TRBD2. V was clipped by 1 base and J by 4 bases; unmatched bases: 2. Germline V gene data show CDR1 as LGHNA and CDR2 as YSLEER. The CDR3 is 15 amino acids. The CDR3 nucleotides read TGCGCCAGCAGCCAAGTAGCGGGGGAGTACAATGAGCAGTTCTTC. This sequence encodes CASSQVAGEYNEQFF.

V is TRBV13 and J is TRBJ2-7; no definite D call. The CDR3 runs to 12 residues. In germline, CDR1 is PRHDT, CDR2 FYEKMQ (reference sequence). The V gene lost 2 bases and the J gene lost 6 bases, with 8 bases spanning the gap. CDR3 DNA sequence: TGTGCCAGCAGCTTACAATCGGGCGAGCAGTACTTC. The encoded protein is CASSLQSGEQYF.

V is TRBV2 and J is TRBJ2-7, with 7 nucleotides matching TRBD1. There are 15 residues in the CDR3. In germline, CDR1 is SNHLY, CDR2 FYNNEI. V shed 6 bases, J shed 2 bases, and the junction held 10 bases outside the gene matches. The CDR3 loop is CASSADTGTAYEQYF. The CDR3 nucleotides are TGTGCCAGCAGCGCCGATACTGGGACAGCCTACGAGCAGTACTTC.

The CDR3: CSAFGAETNEKLFF. CDR3 nucleotides: TGCAGCGCCTTTGGGGCGGAAACTAATGAAAAACTGTTTTTT. This sequence joins TRBV29-1 and TRBJ1-4, with D tentatively TRBD1 (5 bases). Per germline, CDR1 SQVTM and CDR2 ANQGSEA. CDR3 length: 14 residues. Trimming stripped 7 bases from V and 1 base from J, with 13 bases between.

The chain has TRBV12-3 or TRBV12-4 and TRBJ2-7; 7 nucleotides align to TRBD1. This CDR3 has 14 amino acids. The V gene end was trimmed by 6 bases and the J gene end by 3 bases; junction bases not matched to a gene: 8. CDR3 coding DNA: TGTGCCAGCAGCCCCCGGACAGGATACTACGAGCAGTACTTC. Translating it yields CASSPRTGYYEQYF.

This clonotype was recorded a few times. The CDR3 DNA follows: TGTGCCAGCAGTCCCGGTCCCACGAATGAGCAGTTCTTC. Its translation: CASSPGPTNEQFF. V usage is TRBV27 and J usage is TRBJ2-1; D gene ambiguous. CDR3 length equals 13 residues. The V end was cut by 5 bases, the J end by 7 bases, with 12 bases between. The germline CDR1 and CDR2 sequences are MNHEY and SMNVEV (reference sequence).

The rearrangement links TRBV29-1 to TRBJ1-1; D is unresolved. CDR3 length: 10 amino acids. V dropped 5 bases and J dropped 4 bases, with 5 bases sitting between them. From germline, CDR1 is SQVTM and CDR2 ANQGSEA. CDR3 coding DNA: TGCAGCGTTTCGGTCACTGAAGCTTTCTTT. Its protein is CSVSVTEAFF.

The chain links TRBV7-9 to TRBJ1-2; no clear D. The germline V gene encodes CDR1 SEHNR and CDR2 FQNEAQ (reference sequence). The length of the CDR3 is 13 residues. V dropped 5 bases and J dropped 2 bases, with 9 bases sitting between them. The CDR3 DNA reads TGTGCCAGCAGCCCAGGCCCGAACTATGGCTACACCTTC. This codes for CASSPGPNYGYTF.

This chain uses TRBV30 with TRBJ1-2; possibly TRBD1 for D (5 bases). CDR1 is GTSNPN and CDR2 is SVGIG in the germline V gene (reference sequence). Trimming took off 0 bases at V and 4 bases at J, with 9 bases between the two ends. This CDR3 contains 13 residues. This CDR3 reads CAWSVGGGYGYTF. For the CDR3, the DNA is TGTGCCTGGAGTGTCGGGGGAGGCTATGGCTACACCTTC.

The genes are TRBV7-9 and TRBJ2-3; 8 bases map to TRBD1. This CDR3 region has 14 residues. V lost 10 bases, J lost 2 bases, and 8 bases stayed unmatched. Per germline, CDR1 SEHNR and CDR2 FQNEAQ (reference sequence). CDR3 nucleotide sequence: TGTGCCACCCAGGACAGGGACAACACAGATACGCAGTATTTT. Its translation: CATQDRDNTDTQYF.

CDR3 region: CASSPSSAHSTDTQYF. CDR3 DNA sequence: TGTGCCAGCTCACCCTCTTCTGCGCATAGCACAGATACGCAGTATTTT. V and J are TRBV18 and TRBJ2-3; D gene ambiguous. The CDR3 sequence is 16 residues long. Trimming removed 3 bases at V and 0 bases at J, with 13 bases between. Germline V gene sequence: CDR1 KGHSH, CDR2 LQKENI.

J is TRBJ2-1 and V is TRBV18; 7 bases are a match to TRBD1. This CDR3 is built from 13 residues. The ends lost 6 bases at V and 2 bases at J; junction bases unmatched: 1. Germline V gene data show CDR1 as KGHSH and CDR2 as LQKENI. The CDR3 DNA is TGTGCCAGCTCCGGGACAGCCTACAATGAGCAGTTCTTC. It is translated as CASSGTAYNEQFF.

This clonotype was found once. V is TRBV20-1 and J is TRBJ2-2, with D maybe TRBD1 (6 bases). The V gene's germline CDR1 is DFQATT and CDR2 SNEGSKA (reference sequence). V lost 6 bases and J 7 bases, leaving 18 bases between the germline ends. The CDR3 has 14 residues. The CDR3 loop is CSAAGQKGGGELFF. The CDR3, as DNA: TGCAGTGCCGCCGGTCAAAAAGGGGGCGGGGAGCTGTTTTTT.

The chain combines TRBV9 with TRBJ1-2; maybe TRBD1 (6 bases). The CDR3 runs to 14 residues. The germline V gene encodes CDR1 SGDLS and CDR2 YYNGEE. Trimming pared 6 bases from V and 3 bases from J, leaving 15 bases between. The CDR3 DNA reads TGTGCCAGCACCCCAGGGGTCCAAGACTATGGCTACACCTTC. It encodes CASTPGVQDYGYTF.

The rearrangement links TRBV6-1 to TRBJ2-1, with TRBD2 identical over 14 bases. Germline V gives CDR1 MNHNS, CDR2 SASEGT. With 4 bases clipped from V and 8 bases from J, the junction kept 4 bases outside the gene matches. The length of the CDR3 is 15 residues. The CDR3 loop reads CASSGLAGGPDEQFF. The CDR3 DNA is TGTGCCAGCAGTGGACTAGCGGGGGGGCCCGATGAGCAGTTCTTC.

The CDR3 nucleotides read TGTGCCAGCAGCTTGGGAGAAGGCAGGGACTATGGCTACACCTTC. Its translation is CASSLGEGRDYGYTF. This chain links TRBV7-9 with TRBJ1-2; tentative D call: TRBD1 (5 bases). The CDR3 spans 15 residues. In germline, CDR1 is SEHNR, CDR2 FQNEAQ (reference sequence). Trimming shortened V by 3 bases and J by 3 bases, and 14 bases separated the two germline ends.

This chain joins TRBV2 and TRBJ2-7; tentatively, D is TRBD1 (7 bases). Germline CDR1 SNHLY, CDR2 FYNNEI. Trimming took off 10 bases at V and 4 bases at J, with 14 bases between the two ends. The CDR3 spans 12 residues. DNA for the CDR3: TGTGCCATCCGGGGGACAGCTTACGAGCAGTACTTC. Its protein is CAIRGTAYEQYF.

This clonotype was recorded once. This chain uses TRBV3-1 with TRBJ1-5, with D possibly TRBD1 on 5 matching bases. V was cut by 0 bases and J by 3 bases, with 9 bases left in between. The CDR3 loop spans 15 amino acids. From germline, CDR1 is LGHDT and CDR2 YNNKEL (reference sequence). The CDR3 spells CASSQDGAINQPQHF. The CDR3 DNA is TGTGCCAGCAGCCAAGATGGGGCCATCAATCAGCCCCAGCATTTT.

The V call is TRBV9, the J call TRBJ1-2; 7 bases line up with TRBD1. Trimming removed 0 bases from V and 10 bases from J; junction bases left unmatched: 9. The CDR3 is made up of 14 amino acids. Germline CDR1 SGDLS, CDR2 YYNGEE. The CDR3 protein is CASSVGDSPIDYTF. The CDR3 DNA follows: TGTGCCAGCAGCGTAGGGGACAGTCCTATAGACTACACCTTC.

This rearrangement joins TRBV12-3 or TRBV12-4 to TRBJ2-5, with TRBD2 matching 12 bases. This CDR3 has 16 amino acids. J lost 5 bases, V lost 5 bases, and 9 bases had no gene match. The DNA for the CDR3 is TGTGCCAGCAGTCGTGGACTAGCGGGGAAAAATGAGACCCAGTACTTC. Its protein product is CASSRGLAGKNETQYF.

The chain has TRBV20-1 and TRBJ2-7; 10 bases map to TRBD2. J gave up 3 bases and V 5 bases, and 7 bases lay outside the gene matches. Germline loops: CDR1 DFQATT, CDR2 SNEGSKA (reference sequence). The CDR3 has 14 amino acids. The CDR3 coding sequence is TGCAGTGCTGCGCAGCGGGGGGGCCGCTACGAGCAGTACTTC. It encodes CSAAQRGGRYEQYF.